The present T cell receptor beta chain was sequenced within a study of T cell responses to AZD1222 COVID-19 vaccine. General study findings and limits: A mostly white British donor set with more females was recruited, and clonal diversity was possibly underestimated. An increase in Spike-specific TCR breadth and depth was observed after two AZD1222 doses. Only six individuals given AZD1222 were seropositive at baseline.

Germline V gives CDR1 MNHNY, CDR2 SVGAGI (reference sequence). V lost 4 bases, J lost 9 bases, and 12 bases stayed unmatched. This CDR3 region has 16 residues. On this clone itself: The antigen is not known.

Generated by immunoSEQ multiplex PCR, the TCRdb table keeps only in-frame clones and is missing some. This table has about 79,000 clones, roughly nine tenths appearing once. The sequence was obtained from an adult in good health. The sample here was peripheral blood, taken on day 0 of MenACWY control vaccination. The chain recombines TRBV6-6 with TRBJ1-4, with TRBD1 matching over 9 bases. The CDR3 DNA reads TGTGCCAGCAGTTCCACCGGGACAGGGATCGGTAAAAAACTGTTTTTT. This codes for CASSSTGTGIGKKLFF.